The rows below give T cell receptor beta chains drawn from one sample of a study of identical twins. TCRdb passed the 5' RACE reads through MiXCR, listing each CDR3 protein once. The repertoire has hundreds of thousands of distinct CDR3 sequences, about 20% of them found once; the top ten carry 4% to 5.5%. These sequences were also reported in another study, on T cells expressing NK-cell markers.

The sample was PBMCs. These TCRs come from a young woman in good health. CDR3s include the opening cysteine and the closing phenylalanine or tryptophan. Fields, in order: D gene, J gene, clone size, V gene, CDR3 protein, CDR3 DNA. D genes are given only for firm matches. Some rows mark clone size as missing; the rest say once, few, many or name a class of expanded clone.

d_gene: TRBD1; j_gene: TRBJ2-7; abundance: few; v_gene: TRBV20-1; CDR3aa: CSARGRGTGPYEQYF; CDR3nt: TGCAGTGCTAGGGGAAGGGGGACAGGTCCCTACGAGCAGTACTTC
d_gene: TRBD2; j_gene: TRBJ2-2; abundance: NA; v_gene: TRBV20-1; CDR3aa: CSAKSGTGTGELFF; CDR3nt: TGCAGTGCGAAGAGCGGGACGGGAACCGGGGAGCTGTTTTTT
d_gene: NA; j_gene: TRBJ2-1; abundance: once; v_gene: TRBV20-1; CDR3aa: CSARDVAGGFYNEQFF; CDR3nt: TGCAGTGCTAGAGATGTGGCAGGGGGGTTCTACAATGAGCAGTTCTTC
d_gene: NA; j_gene: TRBJ1-2; abundance: NA; v_gene: TRBV12-3/TRBV12-4; CDR3aa: CASSLAAVYGYTF; CDR3nt: TGTGCCAGCAGCTTAGCGGCAGTCTATGGCTACACCTTC
d_gene: TRBD2; j_gene: TRBJ2-3; abundance: NA; v_gene: TRBV7-6; CDR3aa: CASSLGGTSADTQYF; CDR3nt: TGTGCCAGCAGCTTAGGGGGGACTAGCGCAGATACGCAGTATTTT
d_gene: NA; j_gene: TRBJ2-1; abundance: few; v_gene: TRBV20-1; CDR3aa: CSARWDYEQFF; CDR3nt: TGCAGTGCTAGGTGGGATTATGAGCAGTTCTTC
d_gene: TRBD2; j_gene: TRBJ2-3; abundance: NA; v_gene: TRBV20-1; CDR3aa: CSALAQTSGRKDTQYF; CDR3nt: TGCAGTGCTCTTGCCCAAACTAGCGGGAGGAAAGATACGCAGTATTTT
d_gene: TRBD2; j_gene: TRBJ2-7; abundance: NA; v_gene: TRBV4-1; CDR3aa: CASSQGTRIYEQYF; CDR3nt: TGCGCCAGCAGCCAAGGGACTAGGATCTACGAGCAGTACTTC
d_gene: TRBD1; j_gene: TRBJ1-1; abundance: many; v_gene: TRBV20-1; CDR3aa: CSARAGTGVTEAFF; CDR3nt: TGCAGTGCTAGAGCCGGGACAGGGGTCACTGAAGCTTTCTTT
d_gene: TRBD1; j_gene: TRBJ1-6; abundance: once; v_gene: TRBV9; CDR3aa: CASSPGQGASPLHF; CDR3nt: TGTGCCAGCAGCCCGGGACAGGGGGCCTCACCCCTCCACTTT